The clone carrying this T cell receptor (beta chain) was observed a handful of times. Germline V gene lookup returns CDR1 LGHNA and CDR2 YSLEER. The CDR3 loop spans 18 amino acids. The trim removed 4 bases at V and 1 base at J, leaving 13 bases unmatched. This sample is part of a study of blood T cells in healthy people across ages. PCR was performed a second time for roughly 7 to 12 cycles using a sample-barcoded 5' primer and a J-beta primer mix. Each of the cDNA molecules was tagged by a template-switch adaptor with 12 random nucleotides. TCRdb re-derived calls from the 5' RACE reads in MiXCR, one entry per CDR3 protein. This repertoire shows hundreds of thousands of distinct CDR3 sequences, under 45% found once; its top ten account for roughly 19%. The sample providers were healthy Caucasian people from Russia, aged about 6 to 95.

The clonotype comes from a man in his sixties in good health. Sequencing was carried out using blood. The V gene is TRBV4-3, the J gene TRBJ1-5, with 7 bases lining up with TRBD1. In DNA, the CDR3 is TGCGCCAGCAGCCCCTCATATCCGGGACAGACGAGCAATCAGCCCCAGCATTTT. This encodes CASSPSYPGQTSNQPQHF.